The 2 T cell receptor beta chains reported below all come from one sample, sequenced in a study of OX40 agonist ivuxolimab in advanced cancers. Measured with immunoSEQ multiplex PCR; TCRdb has only the in-frame clones, and not every one. Counted here are 50,000 to 60,000 clones, 75% to 90% occurring once; the ten biggest clones make up roughly 4.5%. Specimen: CD4+ or CD8+ T cells sorted from blood, collected in a trial of the OX40 agonist ivuxolimab. The origin of the receptors is an adult with an advanced solid tumor such as melanoma, head and neck, liver or kidney cancer.

This clone was observed a handful of times. The chain couples TRBV6-5 to TRBJ2-1; 9 bases align to TRBD2. Germline CDR1 and CDR2: MNHEY and SVGAGI. CDR3 length equals 15 residues. Trimming cost V 2 bases and J 7 bases; bases outside gene matches: 6. The CDR3 loop is CASSYRAGGLNEQFF. DNA for the CDR3: TGTGCCAGCAGTTACAGGGCGGGAGGGTTAAATGAGCAGTTCTTC.

V is TRBV7-3 and J is TRBJ1-2; possibly TRBD1 for D (5 bases). V lost 2 bases, J lost 0 bases, and 13 bases lay in between. There are 16 residues in the CDR3. Looked up from germline, CDR1 is SGHTA and CDR2 is FQGTGA. CDR3 bases: TGTGCCAGCAGCTTAGGGGCCCGCGGCGCTAACTATGGCTACACCTTC. It is translated as CASSLGARGANYGYTF.